Described below is a single TCR beta chain sequence and its context. The target antigen is unknown. Only in-frame clones appear in the TCRdb table, and some are missing; sequencing was by immunoSEQ multiplex PCR. The data hold about 14,000 clones, with about 91% observed a single time. The sample belongs to a study of T cell repertoires and Cas9 in healthy adults. Study context: SpCas9-reactive CD4 and CD8 T cells were characterized for potency, cytotoxicity and lineage. Study-wide points: In vitro, SpCas9-reactive Tregs were reported to curb effector T cell proliferation and function.

V gave up 5 bases and J gave up 5 bases, with 12 bases separating them. This CDR3 is built from 13 residues. CDR1 is SGHNT and CDR2 is YENEEA in the germline V gene. The source is a human donor in good health. Sequencing was done on a sample of Tregs (CD4+, CD25+, CD127-, CD137-, CD154-) from PBMCs; culture status not recorded. The genes are TRBV11-3 and TRBJ1-1; perhaps TRBD1 as D (5 bases). This CDR3 reads CASSGTVRTEAFF. The CDR3 DNA sequence: TGTGCCAGCAGCGGGACGGTGCGGACTGAAGCTTTCTTT.